The text below deals with one TCR beta chain. In the authors' methods: For nucleated cells, counts were estimated from reference gene primer amplification. Assay: immunoSEQ multiplex PCR; the TCRdb copy retains only in-frame clones and omits some. That table furnishes V, J and clone size, whereas the DNA furnished D and trimming. The top ten hold 11% of the sample, which has around 130,000 clones, roughly 79% seen once. These data originate in a study of blood T cell repertoires in COVID-19. The wider study: Acute-phase and convalescent COVID-19 samples originated in the United States, Italy and Spain. Sample material is recorded as cDNA or gDNA derived from T cells, B-cell-depleted T cells, or PBMCs.

Trimming stripped 4 bases from V and 3 bases from J, with 11 bases between. The CDR3 spans 13 residues. Germline V gene data show CDR1 as SGHDT and CDR2 as YYEEEE. Sequenced material: peripheral blood. V and J are TRBV5-6 and TRBJ2-7, with D possibly matching TRBD1 (6 bases). The clonotype originates from a human donor in a cohort sampled during active COVID-19. The CDR3 bases are TGTGCCAGCAGCCAAGGACAGAACTACGAGCAGTACTTC. As protein: CASSQGQNYEQYF. The full variable domain, rest sourced from reference TRBV5-6 and TRBJ2-7, is DAGVTQSPTHLIKTRGQQVTLRCSPKSGHDTVSWYQQALGQGPQFIFQYYEEEERQRGNFPDRFSGHQFPNYSSELNVNALLLGDSALYLCASSQGQNYEQYFGPGTRLTVT.